This passage covers 25 T cell receptor beta chains from one sample sequenced in a study of cytomegalovirus exposure and HLA in healthy donors. The PCR ran on 60 Vbeta and 13 Jbeta primers. Produced via immunoSEQ multiplex PCR; TCRdb's table is partial and in-frame only. The table includes some 130,000 clones, roughly 78% detected once. The material sequenced was PBMCs. Source of these receptors: a man aged 35-49 years in good health and CMV-seropositive.

This clone was seen only a few times. The V gene is TRBV30, the J gene TRBJ2-6, with a possible D match to TRBD1 (5 bases). V lost 2 bases and J lost 0, with 8 bases in between. Germline-derived CDR1 and CDR2 are GTSNPN and SVGIG (reference sequence). This CDR3 region has 15 residues. CDR3 sequence (DNA): TGTGCCTGGAGTAGACAGTACTCTGGGGCCAACGTCCTGACTTTC. Protein sequence: CAWSRQYSGANVLTF.

V and J are TRBV29-1 and TRBJ2-7; 7 bases match TRBD1. J lost 1 base, V lost 6 bases, and 6 bases had no gene match. Per the germline V gene, CDR1 is SQVTM and CDR2 is ANQGSEA. The CDR3 is 13 amino acids. The CDR3 protein is CSVVDRESYEQYF. DNA of the CDR3: TGCAGCGTCGTTGACAGGGAATCCTACGAGCAGTACTTC.

CDR3 DNA sequence: TGCGCCAGCAGCGCCCAGACAGGGAACTACGAGCAGTACTTC. Encoded protein: CASSAQTGNYEQYF. The gene calls are TRBV5-1 and TRBJ2-7, with 7 bases fitting TRBD1. Germline CDR1 reads SGHRS; CDR2 reads YFSETQ. The length of the CDR3 is 14 residues. After removal of 4 bases from V and 3 bases from J, the junction contained 7 bases not matched to a gene. Based on the CDR3 plus reference TRBV5-1 and TRBJ2-7, the full variable domain is KAGVTQTPRYLIKTRGQQVTLSCSPISGHRSVSWYQQTPGQGLQFLFEYFSETQRNKGNFPGRFSGRQFSNSRSEMNVSTLELGDSALYLCASSAQTGNYEQYFGPGTRLTVT.

The rearrangement uses TRBV19 and TRBJ2-1; D uncertain. The CDR3 contains 13 residues. Germline loops: CDR1 LNHDA, CDR2 SQIVND (reference sequence). Trimming took off 3 bases at V and 4 bases at J, with 7 bases between the two ends. CDR3 DNA: TGTGCCAGTAGTATGACGGAGTACAATGAGCAGTTCTTC. This sequence encodes CASSMTEYNEQFF. The full variable domain, with the rest looked up from reference TRBV19 and TRBJ2-1, is DGGITQSPKYLFRKEGQNVTLSCEQNLNHDAMYWYRQDPGQGLRLIYYSQIVNDFQKGDIAEGYSVSREKKESFPLTVTSAQKNPTAFYLCASSMTEYNEQFFGPGTRLTVL.

The V call is TRBV25-1, the J call TRBJ2-1; a possible D gene is TRBD2 (5 bases). V dropped 4 bases and J dropped 5 bases, with 6 bases sitting between them. Germline loops: CDR1 MGHDK, CDR2 SYGVNS. This CDR3 has 12 residues. This chain's CDR3 is CASSVGDNEQFF. CDR3 sequence (DNA): TGTGCCAGCAGTGTGGGAGACAATGAGCAGTTCTTC.

As DNA, the CDR3 is TGTGCCAGCTCACCGCGGAGGGTGACGGGCACAGATACGCAGTATTTT. Its protein product is CASSPRRVTGTDTQYF. The chain carries TRBV18 and TRBJ2-3; possibly TRBD2 for D (6 bases). The germline V gene has CDR1 KGHSH and CDR2 LQKENI. CDR3 length equals 16 residues. V lost 3 bases and J 1 base, leaving 14 bases between the germline ends.

The V call is TRBV6-5, the J call TRBJ2-7; TRBD1 aligns across 8 bases. Germline-derived CDR1 and CDR2 are MNHEY and SVGAGI. This CDR3 contains 16 residues. With 2 bases clipped from V and 2 bases from J, the junction kept 8 bases outside the gene matches. In DNA form, the CDR3 reads TGTGCCAGCAGTTACCGGACAGGGATTGGGACCTACGAGCAGTACTTC. Residues: CASSYRTGIGTYEQYF.

The chain uses TRBV9 and TRBJ1-1; D is unresolved. CDR3 size: 14 residues. Per the germline V gene, CDR1 is SGDLS and CDR2 is YYNGEE. V was pared by 4 bases and J by 1 base, with 11 bases between. DNA for the CDR3: TGTGCCAGCAGCCCCCTTTCAGGGAACACTGAAGCTTTCTTT. This codes for CASSPLSGNTEAFF. Based on the CDR3 plus reference TRBV9 and TRBJ1-1, the full variable domain is DSGVTQTPKHLITATGQRVTLRCSPRSGDLSVYWYQQSLDQGLQFLIQYYNGEERAKGNILERFSAQQFPDLHSELNLSSLELGDSALYFCASSPLSGNTEAFFGQGTRLTVV.

A few counts support this clone. The V call is TRBV21-1, the J call TRBJ2-6; TRBD1 is the table's D call, not checked against the DNA. TRBV21-1 is a documented pseudogene. The length of the CDR3 is 14 residues. The CDR3 protein is CASSQGHGANVLTF. CDR3 sequence (DNA): TGTGCCAGCAGCCAGGGGCATGGGGCCAACGTCCTGACTTTC.

This clone has just one count. The genes are TRBV30 and TRBJ2-7, with D maybe TRBD2 (6 bases). In germline, CDR1 is GTSNPN, CDR2 SVGIG (reference sequence). The CDR3 runs to 15 residues. The V gene lost 2 bases and the J gene lost 7 bases, with 21 bases spanning the gap. This CDR3 reads CAWSPSRDLSWEQYF. The CDR3 bases are TGTGCCTGGAGTCCATCTCGGGACTTATCCTGGGAGCAGTACTTC.

V gene TRBV5-4 combines with J gene TRBJ1-2; D unclear. Germline values: CDR1 SGHNT, CDR2 YYREEE (reference sequence). This CDR3 spans 14 amino acids. V was shortened by 4 bases and J by 3 bases, with 13 bases between the two germline ends. The CDR3: CASSPESGYYGYTF. DNA of the CDR3: TGTGCCAGCAGCCCCGAATCGGGGTACTATGGCTACACCTTC.

The J gene is TRBJ1-1, the V gene TRBV19, with 7 positions matching TRBD1. V lost 4 bases and J lost 4; bases outside the gene matches: 6. The germline gives CDR1 LNHDA, CDR2 SQIVND (reference sequence). CDR3 size: 14 residues. Written as DNA, the CDR3 is TGTGCCAGTAGTAGTGACAGGGCGGGCACTGAAGCTTTCTTT. This gives the protein CASSSDRAGTEAFF.

This rearrangement joins TRBV11-3 to TRBJ2-7; 7 bases map to TRBD1. There are 13 residues in the CDR3. Per the germline V gene, CDR1 is SGHNT and CDR2 is YENEEA. V dropped 5 bases and J dropped 0; count of bases not matched to a gene: 1. CDR3 protein: CASSRDSSYEQYF. The CDR3 DNA reads as TGTGCCAGCAGCAGGGACAGCTCCTACGAGCAGTACTTC.

This clone was counted between two and nine times. This chain links TRBV5-4 with TRBJ2-7, with 9 nucleotides matching TRBD2. This CDR3 comprises 14 residues. Losses at the gene ends were 0 bases for V and 5 bases for J; bases not matched to a gene: 3. CDR1 SGHNT and CDR2 YYREEE come from the germline V gene (reference sequence). CDR3 sequence: CASSLGPSGDEQYF. The DNA of the CDR3 is TGTGCCAGCAGCTTGGGGCCTAGCGGGGACGAGCAGTACTTC.

V usage is TRBV7-9 and J usage is TRBJ2-2; possible D gene TRBD2, 5 bases. V lost 7 bases and J 3 bases, leaving 15 bases between the germline ends. Germline CDR1 and CDR2: SEHNR and FQNEAQ (reference sequence). The CDR3 loop spans 15 amino acids. The CDR3 nucleotides are TGTGCCAGCACCTCACTCGGGGAAGACACCGGGGAGCTGTTTTTT. Its protein product is CASTSLGEDTGELFF.

The CDR3 region has the DNA TGTGCCACACTGGGGCACAAGAACACTGAAGCTTTCTTT. As protein: CATLGHKNTEAFF. The chain combines TRBV10-3 with TRBJ1-1; possible D gene TRBD1, 5 bases. CDR1 is ENHRY and CDR2 is SYGVKD in the germline V gene. CDR3 length equals 13 residues. Trimming took 10 bases from V and 1 from J, leaving 13 bases between them.

V and J are TRBV19 and TRBJ1-5; 10 bases match TRBD1. Germline CDR1 and CDR2: LNHDA and SQIVND (reference sequence). The trim removed 7 bases at V and 6 bases at J, leaving 18 bases unmatched. This CDR3 has 18 amino acids. Here the CDR3 reads CASTTLGVDRGHGQPQHF. CDR3 nucleotides: TGTGCCAGTACCACGTTAGGGGTAGACAGGGGGCATGGTCAGCCCCAGCATTTT.

The rearrangement uses TRBV28 and TRBJ1-6, with D possibly matching TRBD1 (6 bases). V gave up 1 base and J gave up 13 bases, with 26 bases separating them. CDR1 is MDHEN and CDR2 is SYDVKM in the germline V gene. CDR3 size: 18 residues. The CDR3 spells CASSLSPTGIRGFAPLHF. The CDR3 DNA reads TGTGCCAGCAGTTTATCCCCGACAGGAATAAGGGGTTTTGCGCCCCTCCACTTT.

This chain connects TRBV5-8 to TRBJ1-1; the D gene is possibly TRBD1 (6 bases). The CDR3 has 14 residues. The germline gives CDR1 SGHTS, CDR2 YDEGEE. V gave up 2 bases and J gave up 7 bases, with 15 bases separating them. The CDR3 DNA sequence: TGTGCCAGCAGCTTCGGGGGGCGCGGAGGTGAAGCTTTCTTT. It encodes CASSFGGRGGEAFF.

Here the CDR3 reads CSVEDRGKNTEAFF. The CDR3 DNA reads TGCAGCGTTGAAGACAGGGGAAAGAACACTGAAGCTTTCTTT. The chain has TRBV29-1 and TRBJ1-1, with D possibly matching TRBD1 (6 bases). Deletions cut 0 bases from V and 1 base from J, with 9 bases between. The CDR3 sequence is 14 residues long. Germline assignment: CDR1 SQVTM and CDR2 ANQGSEA.

V usage is TRBV14 and J usage is TRBJ2-3; 9 bases fit TRBD2. Germline CDR1 and CDR2: SGHDN and FVKESK. J lost 0 bases, V lost 1 base, and 2 bases had no gene match. The CDR3 length is 16 residues. In DNA, the CDR3 is TGTGCCAGCAGCCAAGGACTAGCGGCTAGCACAGATACGCAGTATTTT. Protein: CASSQGLAASTDTQYF.

The rearrangement links TRBV28 to TRBJ1-5, with D unclear. CDR1 is MDHEN, CDR2 SYDVKM, per germline. The V end lost 3 bases, the J end lost 9 bases, and 9 bases lay between the germline ends. This CDR3 region has 12 residues. The CDR3 spells CASSLESLPQHF. CDR3 nucleotides: TGTGCCAGCAGTTTGGAGTCCCTGCCCCAGCATTTT. Full variable domain (missing parts from reference TRBV28 and TRBJ1-5): DVKVTQSSRYLVKRTGEKVFLECVQDMDHENMFWYRQDPGLGLRLIYFSYDVKMKEKGDIPEGYSVSREKKERFSLILESASTNQTSMYLCASSLESLPQHFGDGTRLSIL.

This sequence joins TRBV7-6 and TRBJ2-1, with a possible D match to TRBD2 (5 bases). Trimming removed 4 bases at V and 8 bases at J, with 18 bases between. Germline V gene lookup returns CDR1 SGHVS and CDR2 FNYEAQ. The CDR3 sequence is 15 residues long. This chain's CDR3 is CASSSPQLPGDEQFF. In DNA form, the CDR3 reads TGTGCCAGCAGCTCACCCCAATTACCCGGGGATGAGCAGTTCTTC.

This clone occurred a few times. The chain combines TRBV30 with TRBJ2-5; possible D gene TRBD2, 5 bases. CDR3 size: 12 residues. Germline lookup yields CDR1 GTSNPN and CDR2 SVGIG (reference sequence). Trimming took off 3 bases at V and 4 bases at J, with 9 bases between the two ends. CDR3 in amino acids: CAWRPAGETQYF. DNA of the CDR3: TGTGCCTGGAGGCCGGCGGGAGAGACCCAGTACTTC.

There are a few counts of this clone. V usage is TRBV5-6 and J usage is TRBJ2-7, with TRBD2 matching over 7 bases. The CDR3 totals 15 residues. Losses at the gene ends were 4 bases for V and 0 bases for J; bases not matched to a gene: 7. Germline V gives CDR1 SGHDT, CDR2 YYEEEE. As DNA, the CDR3 is TGTGCCAGCAGCATGGGTAGCGGGCCCTCCTACGAGCAGTACTTC. Amino acid sequence: CASSMGSGPSYEQYF.